Presented here are 13 T cell receptor beta chains from one specimen sequenced in a study of early T cells in non-severe SARS-CoV-2 infection. From the 5' RACE reads, TCRdb called clonotypes with MiXCR, one entry per CDR3 protein. Of 60,000 to 80,000 distinct CDR3 sequences listed, 9.5% to 15% are singletons. Sequenced input: whole blood. The receptors come from an adult who was a healthcare worker with PCR-confirmed SARS-CoV-2 infection or an uninfected control (not recorded which).

The chain uses TRBV28 and TRBJ2-3; 8 positions agree with TRBD2. The V segment lost 7 bases and the J segment 6 bases; nucleotides outside the gene matches: 15. CDR1 MDHEN and CDR2 SYDVKM come from the germline V gene. This CDR3 spans 16 amino acids. In DNA form, the CDR3 reads TGTGCCAGCAACCCATGGGTAGCGGGAAGGGCGGATACGCAGTATTTT. Encoded protein: CASNPWVAGRADTQYF. The variable domain in full, with the rest retrieved from reference TRBV28 and TRBJ2-3, is DVKVTQSSRYLVKRTGEKVFLECVQDMDHENMFWYRQDPGLGLRLIYFSYDVKMKEKGDIPEGYSVSREKKERFSLILESASTNQTSMYLCASNPWVAGRADTQYFGPGTRLTVL.

This clonotype was observed many times. The chain uses TRBV5-1 and TRBJ2-5; 14 bases match TRBD2. The CDR3 loop spans 15 amino acids. V gave up 4 bases and J gave up 5 bases; unmatched junction bases: 4. The germline V gene encodes CDR1 SGHRS and CDR2 YFSETQ. CDR3 sequence: CASSTGLAGEETQYF. The CDR3 coding sequence is TGCGCCAGCAGCACGGGACTAGCGGGAGAGGAGACCCAGTACTTC.

This clonotype was observed a few times. The junction and the germline gene differ at one end; a read error may be behind it. This rearrangement joins TRBV9 to TRBJ1-6, with D unclear. The germline V gene encodes CDR1 SGDLS and CDR2 YYNGEE. The CDR3 is made up of 13 amino acids. The CDR3 region is CASSVDLRSPLHF. CDR3 nucleotide sequence: TGTGCCAGCAGCGTTGACCTAAGGTCACCCCTCCATTTT.

The V call is TRBV18, the J call TRBJ1-5; D remains unclear. V was trimmed by 3 bases and J by 4 bases, leaving 7 bases between them. Germline lookup yields CDR1 KGHSH and CDR2 LQKENI. The CDR3 extends over 13 amino acids. The chain's CDR3 is CASSPDFNQPQHF. CDR3 nucleotide sequence: TGTGCCAGCTCACCCGACTTTAATCAGCCCCAGCATTTT.

This clonotype was seen ten or more times. J is TRBJ1-5 and V is TRBV4-1; no clear D gene. The CDR3 is 15 amino acids. Trimming removed 1 base at V and 4 bases at J, with 11 bases between. The V gene's germline CDR1 is MGHRA and CDR2 YSYEKL. The CDR3 DNA follows: TGCGCCAGCAGCCAAGCCCAACGTTGGAATCAGCCCCAGCATTTT. It translates to CASSQAQRWNQPQHF.

This clonotype was counted between two and nine times. The chain recombines TRBV7-9 with TRBJ1-1, with 10 bases matching TRBD1. The V gene's germline CDR1 is SEHNR and CDR2 FQNEAQ (reference sequence). V gave up 5 bases and J gave up 1 base; unmatched junction bases: 7. The CDR3 loop spans 16 amino acids. The CDR3 reads CASSQRQGARNTEAFF. CDR3 bases: TGTGCCAGCAGCCAAAGACAGGGGGCGAGGAACACTGAAGCTTTCTTT.

The chain combines TRBV27 with TRBJ2-5, with D maybe TRBD1 (6 bases). The CDR3 sequence is 16 residues long. Germline CDR1 reads MNHEY; CDR2 reads SMNVEV (reference sequence). V was trimmed by 5 bases and J by 7 bases, leaving 23 bases between them. CDR3 amino acids: CASSPHREVTSWTQYF. The CDR3 DNA reads as TGTGCCAGCAGTCCCCACAGGGAAGTTACAAGTTGGACCCAGTACTTC.

A few counts support this clonotype. The chain links TRBV30 to TRBJ1-6; D remains unclear. With 0 bases removed from V and 7 bases from J, the gap between germline ends came to 10 bases. The CDR3 spans 14 residues. The germline CDR1 and CDR2 sequences are GTSNPN and SVGIG (reference sequence). CDR3 residues: CAWSVGWGNSPLHF. The CDR3 nucleotides are TGTGCCTGGAGTGTAGGGTGGGGAAATTCACCCCTCCACTTT.

V gene TRBV19 combines with J gene TRBJ1-5, with 9 positions matching TRBD1. Per germline, CDR1 LNHDA and CDR2 SQIVND (reference sequence). V lost 7 bases to trimming and J lost 4 bases; unmatched junction nucleotides: 2. The CDR3 has 13 amino acids. CDR3: CASKDRGNQPQHF. As DNA, the CDR3 is TGTGCCAGTAAAGACAGGGGGAATCAGCCCCAGCATTTT.

The rearrangement links TRBV25-1 to TRBJ1-6; D perhaps matches TRBD1 (5 bases). Germline loops: CDR1 MGHDK, CDR2 SYGVNS. V lost 6 bases, J lost 5 bases, and 11 bases lay in between. This CDR3 is 14 amino acids long. The CDR3 DNA is TGTGCCAGCAGGGCGCCAGGGAATAATTCACCCCTCCACTTT. Translation: CASRAPGNNSPLHF.

V gene TRBV19 combines with J gene TRBJ2-7; perhaps TRBD1 as D (6 bases). Per the germline V gene, CDR1 is LNHDA and CDR2 is SQIVND (reference sequence). The CDR3 consists of 14 residues. Trimming removed 5 bases from V and 6 bases from J, with 17 bases in between. The CDR3 reads CASSLQGRSSEQYF. CDR3 DNA: TGTGCCAGTAGTTTACAGGGAAGGTCGAGCGAGCAGTACTTC.

The chain links TRBV5-1 to TRBJ2-7; D not certain. This CDR3 is 13 amino acids long. Germline CDR1 SGHRS, CDR2 YFSETQ. V gave up 0 bases and J gave up 4 bases, with 8 bases separating them. For the CDR3, the DNA is TGCGCCAGCAGCTTGGCCCCTGGGTACGAGCAGTACTTC. Amino acid sequence: CASSLAPGYEQYF.

Concerning this clonotype: A clone one base away is much larger, so this may be a read error. The chain carries TRBV29-1 and TRBJ2-5; a possible D gene is TRBD1 (6 bases). CDR1 and CDR2 from the germline V gene are SQVTM and ANQGSEA. This CDR3 has 12 residues. Here the CDR3 DNA reads TGCGGCGTTGAAGCCCTAGGGGGGACCCAGTACTTC. This gives the protein CGVEALGGTQYF.